One and the same sample provided the 22 T cell receptor beta chains below, sequenced in a study of blood T cell repertoires in COVID-19. The assay was immunoSEQ multiplex PCR, and TCRdb's table has in-frame clones only and misses some. Counted here are roughly 76,000 clones, 90% occurring once; the ten biggest clones make up 1.3% to 1.5%. Sequencing input: peripheral blood. Receptors originate from a man aged 50 to 60 with acute or convalescent COVID-19.

The chain is built from TRBV10-2 and TRBJ2-7; TRBD1 matches at 11 bases. CDR1 WSHSY and CDR2 SAAADI come from the germline V gene. The CDR3 consists of 15 residues. Losses at the gene ends were 4 bases for V and 5 bases for J; bases not matched to a gene: 7. The CDR3 DNA follows: TGCGCCAGCAGTGGGTTAGGGACAGGGGGGAACGAGCAGTACTTC. Translating it yields CASSGLGTGGNEQYF.

This sequence joins TRBV15 and TRBJ2-5; D possibly corresponds to TRBD1 (7 bases). Germline values: CDR1 LNHNV, CDR2 YYDKDF (reference sequence). This CDR3 region has 16 residues. The V end lost 2 bases, the J end lost 5 bases, and 18 bases lay between the germline ends. The CDR3 region has the DNA TGTGCCACCAGCAGACGGCCAGGAGGGGGCATGGAGACCCAGTACTTC. Residues: CATSRRPGGGMETQYF. The full variable domain, its missing parts supplied by reference TRBV15 and TRBJ2-5, is DAMVIQNPRYQVTQFGKPVTLSCSQTLNHNVMYWYQQKSSQAPKLLFHYYDKDFNNEADTPDNFQSRRPNTSFCFLDIRSPGLGDTAMYLCATSRRPGGGMETQYFGPGTRLLVL.

V gene TRBV27 combines with J gene TRBJ2-5; possibly TRBD1 for D (5 bases). From germline, CDR1 is MNHEY and CDR2 SMNVEV (reference sequence). Trimming took 4 bases from V and 0 from J, leaving 9 bases between them. The CDR3 sequence is 14 residues long. The CDR3 coding sequence is TGTGCCAGCAGTTCACACAGGTACCAAGAGACCCAGTACTTC. Encoded protein: CASSSHRYQETQYF.

This rearrangement joins TRBV13 to TRBJ1-4, with TRBD1 as a possible D gene (5 bases). Trimming left V 4 bases short and J 5 bases short, with 11 bases between. The germline CDR1 and CDR2 sequences are PRHDT and FYEKMQ (reference sequence). This CDR3 spans 14 amino acids. The CDR3 DNA follows: TGTGCCAGCAGCTATGGAGGGGTGAATGAAAAACTGTTTTTT. Amino acids: CASSYGGVNEKLFF.

The CDR3 DNA reads TGTGCCAGCAGCTCGGAGGGTGGTAGGAGCAATCAGCCCCAGCATTTT. It translates to CASSSEGGRSNQPQHF. The J gene is TRBJ1-5, the V gene TRBV5-5; D is uncertain. Germline CDR1 SGHKS, CDR2 YYEKEE (reference sequence). The CDR3 is 16 residues long. V lost 3 bases, J lost 1 base, and 14 bases lay in between.

The rearrangement links TRBV6-4 to TRBJ2-2; TRBD1 aligns across 7 bases. Looked up from germline, CDR1 is MRHNA and CDR2 is SNTAGT. J was trimmed by 2 bases and V by 4 bases; bases with no gene match: 10. CDR3 length: 17 residues. This CDR3 is CASSGRTGPPNTGELFF. CDR3 coding DNA: TGTGCCAGCAGTGGCCGGACAGGCCCCCCAAACACCGGGGAGCTGTTTTTT.

The V gene is TRBV5-1, the J gene TRBJ1-6, with D hard to call. CDR1 and CDR2 from the germline V gene are SGHRS and YFSETQ. With 0 bases removed from V and 10 bases from J, the gap between germline ends came to 14 bases. The CDR3 is 15 residues long. CDR3 region: CASSLVTPTRSPLHF. The CDR3 coding sequence is TGCGCCAGCAGCTTGGTAACACCTACGAGGTCACCCCTCCACTTT.

This clone came up a few times. V is TRBV3-1 (or the pseudogene TRBV3-2) and J is TRBJ1-4; D not resolved. Germline V gene sequence: CDR1 LGHDT, CDR2 YNNKEL (reference sequence). This CDR3 region has 14 residues. V shed 0 bases and J shed 4 bases, with 6 bases lying between them. CDR3 region: CASSQDSNNEKLFF. The CDR3 bases are TGTGCCAGCAGCCAAGATAGTAATAATGAAAAACTGTTTTTT.

The chain has TRBV5-1 and TRBJ2-2, with 11 bases fitting TRBD2. Germline trimming cut 8 bases from V and 1 base from J; bases unmatched to any gene: 4. This CDR3 spans 15 amino acids. Germline values: CDR1 SGHRS, CDR2 YFSETQ. Here the CDR3 reads CARPGLAVNTGELFF. CDR3 DNA: TGCGCCAGACCGGGACTAGCGGTGAACACCGGGGAGCTGTTTTTT.

CDR3 amino acids: CASSLTARGGELFF. CDR3 nucleotides: TGTGCCAGCAGTTTAACGGCTAGGGGCGGGGAGCTGTTTTTT. J is TRBJ2-2 and V is TRBV28; D might be TRBD1 (5 bases). V gave up 2 bases and J gave up 7 bases, with 11 bases separating them. The CDR3 extends over 14 amino acids. Per the germline V gene, CDR1 is MDHEN and CDR2 is SYDVKM.

V is TRBV4-2 and J is TRBJ1-2; 7 nucleotides match TRBD1. The CDR3 has 14 amino acids. With V trimmed by 3 bases and J by 2 bases, 3 bases remained unmatched. Germline CDR1 reads LGHNA; CDR2 reads YNFKEQ. CDR3 residues: CASSQQGGNYGYTF. The DNA of the CDR3 is TGTGCCAGCAGCCAGCAGGGGGGAAACTATGGCTACACCTTC.

The chain combines TRBV5-1 with TRBJ1-3, with unresolved D. The V end lost 4 bases, the J end lost 1 base, and 9 bases lay between the germline ends. CDR3 length: 14 amino acids. Germline loops: CDR1 SGHRS, CDR2 YFSETQ. The CDR3 sequence is CASSLAGSGNTIYF. The DNA of the CDR3 is TGCGCCAGCAGCCTGGCGGGATCTGGAAACACCATATATTTT.

This chain joins TRBV30 and TRBJ1-1; D is uncertain. Looked up from germline, CDR1 is GTSNPN and CDR2 is SVGIG (reference sequence). This CDR3 has 15 amino acids. The germline V and J ends were trimmed by 1 base and 2 bases, with 14 bases remaining between them. The CDR3 here is CAWSAGITPNTEAFF. CDR3 DNA sequence: TGTGCCTGGAGTGCCGGGATTACTCCAAACACTGAAGCTTTCTTT.

The V gene is TRBV6-6, the J gene TRBJ1-1; 7 bases fit TRBD1. Trimming removed 4 bases from V and 4 bases from J; junction bases left unmatched: 6. CDR1 is MNHNY, CDR2 SVGAGI, per germline (reference sequence). This CDR3 has 14 residues. The CDR3 DNA follows: TGTGCCAGCAGTTTCGGACAGGCGGGCACTGAAGCTTTCTTT. Translating it yields CASSFGQAGTEAFF.

This sequence joins TRBV19 and TRBJ2-1, with TRBD2 matching 14 bases. The CDR3 runs 14 residues. Trimming at V came to 7 bases and at J to 9 bases, leaving 5 bases not matched to a gene. CDR1 and CDR2 (germline): LNHDA, SQIVND (reference sequence). Here the CDR3 reads CASKTSGGAGEQFF. The CDR3 coding sequence is TGTGCCAGTAAGACTAGCGGGGGGGCGGGTGAGCAGTTCTTC.

This chain uses TRBV6-4 with TRBJ2-2, with 12 bases fitting TRBD1. Germline-derived CDR1 and CDR2 are MRHNA and SNTAGT. Germline trimming cut 5 bases from V and 7 bases from J; bases unmatched to any gene: 5. This CDR3 has 15 amino acids. The CDR3 bases are TGTGCCAGCAGTACCGGGACAGGGGGCTTCGGGGAGCTGTTTTTT. Protein product: CASSTGTGGFGELFF.

This clone was detected once. This rearrangement joins TRBV6-5 to TRBJ1-4; D is undetermined. The CDR3 spans 14 residues. From germline, CDR1 is MNHEY and CDR2 SVGAGI. V lost 5 bases, J lost 4 bases, and 11 bases lay in between. Written as DNA, the CDR3 is TGTGCCAGCAGTACGGGGAGGATTAATGAAAAACTGTTTTTT. Translated, it gives CASSTGRINEKLFF.

This clone was seen a single time. The V call is TRBV5-1, the J call TRBJ2-2; 9 bases align to TRBD1. Unmatched junction bases numbered 6, after V lost 0 bases and J lost 6 bases. This CDR3 contains 16 residues. Germline loops: CDR1 SGHRS, CDR2 YFSETQ. The CDR3 reads CASSLAGRTGAGELFF. The DNA of the CDR3 is TGCGCCAGCAGCTTGGCCGGAAGGACAGGGGCCGGGGAGCTGTTTTTT.

The rearrangement uses TRBV27 and TRBJ2-2; unclear D gene. The CDR3 is made up of 14 amino acids. Trimming removed 0 bases from V and 4 bases from J, with 6 bases in between. CDR1 is MNHEY and CDR2 is SMNVEV in the germline V gene (reference sequence). The CDR3 protein is CASSLSRPTGELFF. The CDR3 DNA follows: TGTGCCAGCAGTTTATCGAGGCCCACCGGGGAGCTGTTTTTT.

The V call is TRBV28, the J call TRBJ2-3; D ambiguous. This CDR3 comprises 14 residues. V lost 3 bases to trimming and J lost 1 base, with 8 bases between them. Germline assignment: CDR1 MDHEN and CDR2 SYDVKM. The CDR3 DNA sequence: TGTGCCAGCAGTTTTCTCTCTGGCACAGATACGCAGTATTTT. Its protein product is CASSFLSGTDTQYF.

V and J are TRBV4-1 and TRBJ1-1; a possible D gene is TRBD1 (5 bases). The CDR3 extends over 13 amino acids. CDR1 and CDR2 from the germline V gene are MGHRA and YSYEKL. V lost 3 bases and J 1 base, leaving 6 bases between the germline ends. This CDR3 is CASSHQGNTEAFF. The CDR3 coding sequence is TGCGCCAGCAGCCACCAGGGGAACACTGAAGCTTTCTTT.

The chain recombines TRBV3-1 (or the pseudogene TRBV3-2) with TRBJ1-1; a possible D gene is TRBD1 (5 bases). Trimming pared 4 bases from V and 8 bases from J, leaving 17 bases between. Germline V gene sequence: CDR1 LGHDT, CDR2 YNNKEL (reference sequence). The CDR3 contains 14 residues. The CDR3 loop reads CASSPQEGRGEAFF. For the CDR3, the DNA is TGTGCCAGCAGCCCCCAAGAGGGGCGGGGGGAAGCTTTCTTT.